This T cell receptor beta chain was recorded in a study of Graves' ophthalmopathy and Graves' hyperthyroidism. Study-wide background: Ahead of any treatment, peripheral blood was obtained at the initial diagnosis. Study observations and caveats: Also, most clonotypes expanded in the thyroid above 0.001 frequency appeared in blood.

As the template, RNA transcripts were used to amplify TCR beta CDR3 regions. First-round RT-PCR relied on HTBI primers, and a second-round multiplex PCR came next. TCRdb ran MiXCR on the multiplex PCR reads and lists one entry per CDR3 protein. The sample lists a few hundred thousand distinct CDR3 sequences; 15% were seen once. PBMCs stemmed from roughly 9.7 ml of fresh peripheral blood. With respect to this clonotype: The antigen remains unidentified.

This CDR3 is built from 12 residues. Germline assignment: CDR1 SGHTA and CDR2 FQGNSA. The ends were cut back, 2 bases at V and 6 bases at J, with 8 bases in the middle. V gene TRBV7-2 combines with J gene TRBJ2-7, with D perhaps matching TRBD2 (5 bases). Sequencing was carried out using peripheral blood. This receptor was taken from a woman aged 18-35 years with stable Graves' hyperthyroidism. The CDR3 DNA follows: TGTGCCAGCAGCTTACCTAGCCCCGAGCAGTACTTC. This codes for CASSLPSPEQYF.